This TCR beta chain was identified during a study of blood T cells in healthy people across ages. Study-level findings and limits: Aged donors had fewer naive CD4+ cells and lower diversity than long-lived donors. Measured against age, TCR beta diversity per million T cells decreased in a roughly linear manner.

In each sample, at least 7 million PBMCs were isolated. A second PCR of roughly 7 to 11 cycles used a sample-barcoded 5' primer and a J-beta primer mix. Every single cDNA molecule received a tag from a template-switch adaptor with 12 random nucleotides. A single record per CDR3 protein comes from TCRdb applying MiXCR to the 5' RACE reads. The sample records some 320,000 distinct CDR3 sequences, roughly a quarter being singletons. Worth noting for this clonotype: Antigen specificity is unknown.

The V segment lost 4 bases and the J segment 0 bases; nucleotides outside the gene matches: 5. The CDR3 extends over 16 amino acids. Germline V gene lookup returns CDR1 MNHEY and CDR2 SVGEGT. The chain employs TRBV6-2 or TRBV6-3 and TRBJ2-1; 8 bases fit TRBD2. Source material: blood. The sequence came from a woman aged 70 to 79 in good health. CDR3 region: CASSFHSGTSYNEQFF. The CDR3 DNA is TGTGCCAGCAGTTTCCATAGCGGGACCTCCTACAATGAGCAGTTCTTC.